The clone carrying this T cell receptor (beta chain) is judged medium-sized (0.01 to 0.1%). What it recognizes is unknown. Method: immunoSEQ multiplex PCR; TCRdb's copy keeps in-frame clones and lacks some. The repertoire has approximately 5,600 clones, more than 65% of them found once; the top ten carry 44%. The data stem from a study of CD8 T cell repertoires and HIV-1 epitope variants. Study-level background: Each of Twenty-five Gag and Nef epitope peptides stimulated a separate culture. T cells were cultured for 10 days with cytokines added on days 3 and 7. Points from the study as a whole: Beta chains alone show antigen proliferation, not cytokine profile or function.

CDR3 length: 13 residues. CDR1 WNHNN and CDR2 SYGVQD come from the germline V gene (reference sequence). V lost 7 bases to trimming and J lost 4 bases, with 13 bases between them. This TCR was recovered from a male donor with HIV. The sequencing input was cultured CD8+ T cells derived from PBMCs. The V call is TRBV10-1, the J call TRBJ1-1; no clear D. The CDR3 DNA follows: TGCGCCAGCAATTCTAAACGGGCCACTGAAGCTTTCTTT. This translates into CASNSKRATEAFF.